The 18 T cell receptor beta chains reported below all come from one sample, sequenced in a study of T cells in Graves' hyperthyroidism and ophthalmopathy (dated by TCRdb to the late 2010s). The library was prepared using multiplex PCR. The listed sequencing device is Illumina HiSeq 2000. Amplification of TCR beta CDR3 regions was carried out from RNA transcripts. For the first round of RT-PCR on the TCR CDR3, the HTBI primer set was used together with the Qiagen OneStep RT-PCR kit. TCRdb trimmed the raw reads at Q25, called clones with MiXCR and kept productive beta chains. Rows with a matching CDR3 protein are joined into one entry that keeps the most common DNA and genes. Across this sample there are hundreds of thousands of distinct CDR3 sequences, with roughly 17% seen only once. The top ten clonotypes cover 3.8% of the sample. Specimen: blood. The receptors derive from a woman in her 30s with Graves' hyperthyroidism.

The chain employs TRBV18 and TRBJ2-1; 11 nucleotides match TRBD2. V dropped 6 bases and J dropped 8; count of bases not matched to a gene: 12. The CDR3 runs to 16 residues. CDR1 is KGHSH, CDR2 LQKENI, per germline. This chain's CDR3 is CASSPRGLAGGDEQFF. The CDR3 DNA is TGTGCCAGCTCTCCTCGCGGACTAGCGGGTGGAGATGAGCAGTTCTTC.

In its sample, this clonotype was seen many times. The V call is TRBV12-3 or TRBV12-4, the J call TRBJ2-5; tentatively, D is TRBD2 (6 bases). This CDR3 comprises 15 residues. Trimming stripped 0 bases from V and 5 bases from J, with 13 bases between. CDR3 region: CASSLATSGYETQYF. Here the CDR3 DNA reads TGTGCCAGCAGTTTAGCGACTAGTGGGTACGAGACCCAGTACTTC.

This clonotype was seen repeatedly, ten times or more. The gene calls are TRBV30 and TRBJ2-5; 8 bases are shared with TRBD1. CDR3 size: 14 residues. CDR1 and CDR2 (germline): GTSNPN, SVGIG (reference sequence). Trimming took 2 bases from V and 6 from J; bases not matched to a gene: 8. The CDR3: CAWSFRGRLQTQYF. The CDR3 DNA reads TGTGCCTGGAGTTTCAGGGGGCGACTTCAGACCCAGTACTTC.

This rearrangement joins TRBV5-1 to TRBJ2-3; TRBD2 agrees at 14 bases. This CDR3 contains 16 residues. Germline lookup yields CDR1 SGHRS and CDR2 YFSETQ. The J segment lost 2 bases and the V segment lost 4 bases, leaving 3 bases of the junction unmatched. CDR3 DNA: TGCGCCAGCAGCACGGGACTAGCGGGGGACACAGATACGCAGTATTTT. Encoded protein: CASSTGLAGDTDTQYF.

This clonotype was recorded at least ten times. This chain uses TRBV12-3 or TRBV12-4 with TRBJ2-4; either TRBD1 or TRBD2 may supply D (5 bases each). V was pared by 6 bases and J by 5 bases, with 14 bases between. The CDR3 consists of 14 residues. The CDR3 sequence: CASSRGEIQNIQYF. The CDR3 region has the DNA TGTGCCAGCAGCCGAGGGGAGATCCAAAACATTCAGTACTTC.

The J gene is TRBJ2-7, the V gene TRBV27, with D unresolved. Germline values: CDR1 MNHEY, CDR2 SMNVEV (reference sequence). Trimming stripped 5 bases from V and 7 bases from J, with 12 bases between. The CDR3 spans 12 residues. DNA for the CDR3: TGTGCCAGCAGTCCGGGTCTTCAAGAGCAGTACTTC. Translating it yields CASSPGLQEQYF.

This clonotype was seen many times. DNA for the CDR3: TGTGCCAGCAGAGACAGGGCCGAGGAAAAACTGTTTTTT. As protein: CASRDRAEEKLFF. The V and J genes are TRBV28 and TRBJ1-4; 7 positions agree with TRBD1. The V gene end was trimmed by 6 bases and the J gene end by 8 bases; junction bases not matched to a gene: 6. The CDR3 covers 13 residues. Germline V gene lookup returns CDR1 MDHEN and CDR2 SYDVKM.

This clonotype was picked up many times. V usage is TRBV3-1 and J usage is TRBJ1-1; D is undetermined. Germline V gene sequence: CDR1 LGHDT, CDR2 YNNKEL (reference sequence). This CDR3 spans 13 amino acids. V dropped 3 bases and J dropped 0 bases, with 5 bases sitting between them. CDR3 sequence reads: CASSHALNTEAFF. The CDR3 region has the DNA TGTGCCAGCAGCCACGCCCTGAACACTGAAGCTTTCTTT.

The chain has TRBV11-3 and TRBJ2-5; D call uncertain. Per germline, CDR1 SGHNT and CDR2 YENEEA. V lost 5 bases and J lost 5, with 12 bases in between. The CDR3 sequence is 13 residues long. The CDR3 region is CASSPLVRETQYF. The CDR3, as DNA: TGTGCCAGCAGCCCGCTAGTTCGGGAGACCCAGTACTTC.

This clonotype was detected a few times. The chain joins TRBV6-1 to TRBJ2-2; no firm D call. This CDR3 contains 13 residues. The V end was cut by 10 bases, the J end by 0 bases, with 9 bases between. Germline assignment: CDR1 MNHNS and CDR2 SASEGT. For the CDR3, the DNA is TGTGCCACCATCGACGCGAACACCGGGGAGCTGTTTTTT. Residues: CATIDANTGELFF.

This rearrangement joins TRBV10-3 to TRBJ2-7; the D is unclear. Germline CDR1 is ENHRY and CDR2 is SYGVKD. The CDR3 sequence is 12 residues long. Trimming pared 4 bases from V and 3 bases from J, leaving 7 bases between. CDR3 sequence: CAISVSLYEQYF. CDR3 sequence (DNA): TGTGCCATCAGTGTGAGCCTCTACGAGCAGTACTTC.

The gene calls are TRBV30 and TRBJ2-5; D is unclear. The CDR3 is 12 residues long. Germline CDR1 reads GTSNPN; CDR2 reads SVGIG (reference sequence). V was clipped by 0 bases and J by 3 bases, with 5 bases between them. The DNA for the CDR3 is TGTGCCTGGAGTGTCGATGAAGAGACCCAGTACTTC. It codes for CAWSVDEETQYF.

This clonotype was seen ten or more times. The chain links TRBV6-6 to TRBJ1-1, with D possibly being TRBD1 (5 bases). V was pared by 2 bases and J by 3 bases, with 7 bases between. The CDR3 consists of 13 residues. Germline V gene lookup returns CDR1 MNHNY and CDR2 SVGAGI (reference sequence). CDR3: CASSYGGDTEAFF. CDR3 bases: TGTGCCAGCAGTTACGGGGGGGACACTGAAGCTTTCTTT.

This clonotype was counted between two and nine times. CDR3 sequence: CASDWDGDTEAFF. CDR3 bases: TGCGCCAGTGACTGGGACGGGGACACTGAAGCTTTCTTT. The genes are TRBV10-1 and TRBJ1-1; weak D call: TRBD1 (5 bases). Trimming removed 9 bases from V and 3 bases from J, with 14 bases in between. Germline V gives CDR1 WNHNN, CDR2 SYGVQD (reference sequence). This CDR3 has 13 residues.

This clonotype was counted a single time. The chain is built from TRBV2 and TRBJ2-5; D is unclear. The V end was cut by 6 bases, the J end by 3 bases, with 14 bases between. This CDR3 contains 14 residues. The germline V gene has CDR1 SNHLY and CDR2 FYNNEI. DNA of the CDR3: TGTGCCAGCAGCCAGATGCCGGCCGAAGAGACCCAGTACTTC. Its translation: CASSQMPAEETQYF.

This clonotype came up a few times. The chain is built from TRBV7-3 and TRBJ2-1, with 8 nucleotides matching TRBD1. V shed 3 bases, J shed 2 bases, and the junction held 3 bases outside the gene matches. The CDR3 contains 15 residues. Per the germline V gene, CDR1 is SGHTA and CDR2 is FQGTGA. The CDR3 nucleotides are TGTGCCAGCAGCTTGGAGGGACAGGCCTACAATGAGCAGTTCTTC. Amino acid sequence: CASSLEGQAYNEQFF.

This clonotype appeared many times. CDR3 amino acids: CASSLLGGPFSYEQYF. For the CDR3, the DNA is TGTGCCAGCAGTTTACTCGGGGGTCCTTTCAGCTACGAGCAGTACTTC. This chain links TRBV27 with TRBJ2-7; a possible D gene is TRBD2 (6 bases). Germline assignment: CDR1 MNHEY and CDR2 SMNVEV (reference sequence). Trimming removed 2 bases at V and 3 bases at J, with 17 bases between. The CDR3 is made up of 16 amino acids.

This clonotype was counted a few times. V is TRBV6-2 or TRBV6-3 and J is TRBJ2-3, with TRBD2 matching over 10 bases. The length of the CDR3 is 15 residues. V lost 2 bases and J lost 6; bases outside the gene matches: 5. From germline, CDR1 is MNHEY and CDR2 SVGEGT. CDR3 loop: CASSYQLAGNDTQYF. CDR3 nucleotides: TGTGCCAGCAGTTACCAACTAGCGGGAAATGATACGCAGTATTTT.